What follows are 5 T cell receptor beta chains derived from one specimen sequenced in a study of cytomegalovirus exposure and HLA in healthy donors. PCR was performed using 60 Vbeta and 13 Jbeta primers. Profiling relied on immunoSEQ multiplex PCR, and the TCRdb table lists in-frame clones only, not all of them. The data contain approximately 110,000 clones, roughly 68% of them seen just once; the ten biggest clones take up 8.5% to 9.5%. Material for sequencing was PBMCs. The source is a young man in good health and CMV-seropositive.

The V gene is TRBV10-3, the J gene TRBJ1-1; D is uncertain. The CDR3 is 12 residues long. The V gene's germline CDR1 is ENHRY and CDR2 SYGVKD. V gave up 6 bases and J gave up 1 base, with 6 bases separating them. The CDR3 loop reads CAIRAGNTEAFF. The CDR3 region has the DNA TGTGCCATCAGGGCGGGGAACACTGAAGCTTTCTTT.

This clone turned up a few times. The rearrangement joins TRBV14 to TRBJ2-4; TRBD1 matches at 9 bases. This CDR3 is 13 amino acids long. Germline V CDR1 and CDR2: SGHDN, FVKESK. J gave up 9 bases and V 4 bases, and 4 bases lay outside the gene matches. The CDR3 DNA reads as TGTGCCAGCAGCCGGACAGGGGTCCCCATTCAGTACTTC. This gives the protein CASSRTGVPIQYF.

The V and J genes are TRBV27 and TRBJ2-7, with 9 bases that match TRBD2. The junction had 7 bases not matched to a gene; V was cut back by 3 bases and J by 7 bases. Looked up from germline, CDR1 is MNHEY and CDR2 is SMNVEV (reference sequence). This CDR3 is built from 14 residues. The CDR3 spells CASSFSSGMGEQYV. DNA for the CDR3: TGTGCCAGCAGTTTCTCTAGCGGGATGGGGGAGCAGTACGTC.

This clone was seen only a few times. This chain connects TRBV27 to TRBJ1-2; TRBD1 matches 9 bases. Trimming cost V 6 bases and J 4 bases; bases outside gene matches: 12. The germline CDR1 and CDR2 sequences are MNHEY and SMNVEV (reference sequence). This CDR3 is 16 amino acids long. The CDR3 sequence is CASSEVGTGISYGYTF. Written as DNA, the CDR3 is TGTGCCAGCAGCGAAGTCGGGACAGGGATTTCCTATGGCTACACCTTC.

There are a few counts of this clone. The genes are TRBV5-6 and TRBJ2-1, with 7 bases identical to TRBD2. With V trimmed by 3 bases and J by 0 bases, 0 bases remained unmatched. The CDR3 runs to 14 residues. Germline CDR1 and CDR2: SGHDT and YYEEEE. The DNA for the CDR3 is TGTGCCAGCAGCTGGACTAGCTCCTACAATGAGCAGTTCTTC. It is translated as CASSWTSSYNEQFF.